Following are 6 T cell receptor beta chains from one sample sequenced in a study of blood T cell repertoires in COVID-19. Sequencing was performed with immunoSEQ multiplex PCR; in TCRdb, only in-frame clones are kept and a portion is missing. The table includes 200,000 to 250,000 clones, about 85% detected once. Sample: peripheral blood. These receptors were collected from a young woman who had recovered from COVID-19.

CDR3 DNA: TGTGCCAGCAGTTACCGACTAGCGGAGGGAGATACGCAGTATTTT. Translation: CASSYRLAEGDTQYF. This chain links TRBV6-2 or TRBV6-3 with TRBJ2-3, with 9 bases that match TRBD2. Germline values: CDR1 MNHEY, CDR2 SVGEGT. Trimming cost V 2 bases and J 5 bases; bases outside gene matches: 5. CDR3 length: 15 amino acids.

The V call is TRBV25-1, the J call TRBJ1-4; 8 positions match TRBD1. The CDR3 contains 17 residues. Germline V lookup: CDR1 MGHDK, CDR2 SYGVNS. V lost 3 bases to trimming and J lost 0 bases; unmatched junction nucleotides: 6. Written as DNA, the CDR3 is TGTGCCAGCAGTGACCCGGGACAGGTTGCAACTAATGAAAAACTGTTTTTT. It is translated as CASSDPGQVATNEKLFF.

The CDR3 loop is CASSPGYDEQYF. CDR3 nucleotide sequence: TGTGCCAGCAGCCCAGGGTACGACGAGCAGTACTTC. V is TRBV6-5 and J is TRBJ2-7; tentative D call: TRBD1 (5 bases). The germline V gene encodes CDR1 MNHEY and CDR2 SVGAGI. The V and J ends lost 6 bases and 5 bases respectively, with 11 bases between them. This CDR3 region has 12 residues.

There are a few counts of this clone. V and J are TRBV9 and TRBJ2-7, with 11 positions matching TRBD1. Trimming took 2 bases from V and 3 from J; bases not matched to a gene: 4. Germline CDR1 is SGDLS and CDR2 is YYNGEE. The CDR3 runs to 15 residues. CDR3 in amino acids: CASSVDGTGGYEQYF. CDR3 nucleotide sequence: TGTGCCAGCAGCGTGGACGGGACAGGGGGCTACGAGCAGTACTTC.

The V gene is TRBV14, the J gene TRBJ1-2, with 8 bases that match TRBD1. CDR1 SGHDN and CDR2 FVKESK come from the germline V gene. The CDR3 is 15 amino acids. The V and J ends lost 0 bases and 5 bases, in that order; junction bases with no gene match: 5. The CDR3 loop reads CASSQDPRGPYGYTF. CDR3 DNA: TGTGCCAGCAGCCAAGATCCCAGGGGGCCGTATGGCTACACCTTC. Complete variable domain (other parts from reference TRBV14 and TRBJ1-2): EAGVTQFPSHSVIEKGQTVTLRCDPISGHDNLYWYRRVMGKEIKFLLHFVKESKQDESGMPNNRFLAERTGGTYSTLKVQPAELEDSGVYFCASSQDPRGPYGYTFGSGTRLTVV.

The chain joins TRBV25-1 to TRBJ2-5, with D possibly being TRBD2 (5 bases). This CDR3 has 14 residues. Germline CDR1 is MGHDK and CDR2 is SYGVNS. V dropped 1 base and J dropped 4 bases, with 10 bases sitting between them. The CDR3 DNA reads TGTGCCAGCAGTGAATTGGGGAGTAGAGAGACCCAGTACTTC. It encodes CASSELGSRETQYF.